Below, 29 T cell receptor beta chains from the same sample are listed, as sequenced in a study of T-cell reconstitution after alpha-beta-depleted transplantation in children. Unique molecular identifiers tagged the TCRbeta library. MiXCR was run by TCRdb on the PCR reads, yielding one entry per CDR3 protein. The profile shows about 980,000 distinct CDR3 sequences, under 30% of them singletons. The input for sequencing was PBMCs, mostly from graft donor cells, taken 360 days after TCRalphabeta/CD19-depleted stem cell transplant. The origin of the receptors is a boy younger than two who had a stem cell transplant for SCID, so the T cells may come from the graft donor.

V usage is TRBV20-1 and J usage is TRBJ2-1, with D possibly TRBD2 on 6 matching bases. The CDR3 contains 15 residues. In germline, CDR1 is DFQATT, CDR2 SNEGSKA (reference sequence). The ends were cut back, 6 bases at V and 4 bases at J, with 19 bases in the middle. The CDR3 is CSAPVGTRGYNEQFF. The CDR3 region has the DNA TGCAGTGCCCCAGTGGGGACTCGAGGGTACAATGAGCAGTTCTTC.

This clonotype was detected only a few times. The chain uses TRBV7-9 and TRBJ2-5; D unclear. The CDR3 is 13 amino acids. Germline lookup yields CDR1 SEHNR and CDR2 FQNEAQ (reference sequence). Trimming took off 1 base at V and 5 bases at J, with 8 bases between the two ends. In DNA, the CDR3 is TGTGCCAGCAGCTTAGATGTTAGGGAGACCCAGTACTTC. It yields the protein CASSLDVRETQYF. Full variable domain (remainder filled in from reference TRBV7-9 and TRBJ2-5): DTGVSQNPRHKITKRGQNVTFRCDPISEHNRLYWYRQTLGQGPEFLTYFQNEAQLEKSRLLSDRFSAERPKGSFSTLEIQRTEQGDSAMYLCASSLDVRETQYFGPGTRLLVL.

V usage is TRBV4-3 and J usage is TRBJ2-1; D gene uncertain. The V end lost 0 bases, the J end lost 9 bases, and 12 bases lay between the germline ends. Germline CDR1 LGHNA, CDR2 YSLEER. The length of the CDR3 is 14 residues. The CDR3 region is CASSQDTRLIEQFF. In DNA, the CDR3 is TGCGCCAGCAGCCAAGATACCAGGCTCATTGAGCAGTTCTTC.

This CDR3 reads CSAGKGPSGVASTDTQYF. The CDR3 DNA reads TGCAGTGCAGGAAAGGGGCCTAGCGGGGTGGCTAGCACAGATACGCAGTATTTT. This chain links TRBV20-1 with TRBJ2-3, with 9 bases matching TRBD2. Per germline, CDR1 DFQATT and CDR2 SNEGSKA (reference sequence). This CDR3 has 18 amino acids. V dropped 6 bases and J dropped 0; count of bases not matched to a gene: 16.

Points on this clonotype: A read error may explain this, as a much larger clone is one base away. The V and J genes are TRBV12-3 or TRBV12-4 and TRBJ1-5; no clear D gene. Trimming took 2 bases from V and 5 from J, leaving 7 bases between them. The CDR3 loop spans 13 amino acids. The CDR3 DNA reads TGTGCCAGCAGTTTATCGGGGTATCAGCCCCAGCATTTT. This encodes CASSLSGYQPQHF.

Remarks on this clonotype: The junction differs from germline at one of its ends, possibly a read error. The genes are TRBV20-1 and TRBJ2-7, with 10 bases lining up with TRBD1. Per germline, CDR1 DFQATT and CDR2 SNEGSKA (reference sequence). The CDR3 is 15 residues long. The CDR3 sequence is CSARMPTGGSHEQYF. The CDR3 nucleotides read TGCAGTGCTAGAATGCCGACAGGGGGCTCCCACGAGCAGTACTTC.

This clonotype was seen a handful of times. The gene calls are TRBV27 and TRBJ2-7; the D is unclear. Germline CDR1 is MNHEY and CDR2 is SMNVEV (reference sequence). V lost 5 bases, J lost 5 bases, and 16 bases lay in between. The CDR3 length is 14 residues. CDR3: CASSPRRADDEQYF. Written as DNA, the CDR3 is TGTGCCAGCAGTCCCAGAAGGGCGGACGACGAGCAGTACTTC.

The J gene is TRBJ1-1, the V gene TRBV10-3; the D gene is possibly TRBD1 (6 bases). V dropped 10 bases and J dropped 4 bases, with 16 bases sitting between them. Germline CDR1 is ENHRY and CDR2 is SYGVKD. CDR3 length: 13 amino acids. CDR3 sequence: CATRTVQGTEAFF. In DNA, the CDR3 is TGTGCCACCCGGACAGTCCAAGGCACTGAAGCTTTCTTT.

The chain couples TRBV7-9 to TRBJ2-1, with 9 nucleotides matching TRBD1. The V gene's germline CDR1 is SEHNR and CDR2 FQNEAQ (reference sequence). V lost 5 bases, J lost 7 bases, and 9 bases stayed unmatched. The CDR3 covers 15 residues. The CDR3 sequence is CASSPPGQGNNEQFF. For the CDR3, the DNA is TGTGCCAGCAGCCCCCCGGGACAGGGAAATAATGAGCAGTTCTTC.

V and J are TRBV10-3 and TRBJ1-2, with TRBD1 matching over 11 bases. The V gene's germline CDR1 is ENHRY and CDR2 SYGVKD. The CDR3 totals 14 residues. J gave up 6 bases and V 3 bases, and 3 bases lay outside the gene matches. The CDR3 coding sequence is TGTGCCATCAGTGACGGACAGGGGGCGAATGGCTACACCTTC. Protein product: CAISDGQGANGYTF.

This rearrangement joins TRBV20-1 to TRBJ2-3; 8 bases fit TRBD2. In germline, CDR1 is DFQATT, CDR2 SNEGSKA (reference sequence). The CDR3 runs 16 residues. The junction had 10 bases not matched to a gene; V was cut back by 3 bases and J by 2 bases. This CDR3 is CSASGQRGTPTDTQYF. CDR3 sequence (DNA): TGCAGTGCTAGCGGGCAGCGGGGGACTCCCACAGATACGCAGTATTTT.

This clonotype showed up just a few times. This chain joins TRBV11-2 and TRBJ2-3; tentative D call: TRBD2 (7 bases). Germline values: CDR1 SGHAT, CDR2 FQNNGV. This CDR3 contains 15 residues. V lost 5 bases, J lost 5 bases, and 17 bases lay in between. The CDR3 nucleotides are TGTGCCAGCAGCCCACTAAGGGGGGGCCTAGATACGCAGTATTTT. This sequence encodes CASSPLRGGLDTQYF.

This chain connects TRBV6-1 to TRBJ2-7, with 9 bases lining up with TRBD1. The CDR3 totals 15 residues. Germline loops: CDR1 MNHNS, CDR2 SASEGT. V was clipped by 2 bases and J by 4 bases; unmatched bases: 6. The CDR3 reads CASSESGTGRYEQYF. The CDR3 DNA is TGTGCCAGCAGTGAATCTGGGACAGGGAGATACGAGCAGTACTTC.

The rearrangement uses TRBV12-3 or TRBV12-4 and TRBJ1-1; maybe TRBD1 (5 bases). V shed 7 bases and J shed 3 bases, with 12 bases lying between them. This CDR3 region has 13 residues. The CDR3 loop reads CASKPAGYTEAFF. The CDR3 bases are TGTGCCAGCAAACCGGCAGGGTACACTGAAGCTTTCTTT.

J is TRBJ1-1 and V is TRBV7-2, with 10 bases fitting TRBD1. V was pared by 5 bases and J by 1 base, with 4 bases of the junction left unmatched. In germline, CDR1 is SGHTA, CDR2 FQGNSA. The CDR3 contains 15 residues. CDR3 sequence (DNA): TGTGCCAGCAGCCGACGGACAGGGGGGAACACTGAAGCTTTCTTT. Encoded protein: CASSRRTGGNTEAFF.

This clonotype appeared a few times. The CDR3 DNA is TGTGCCAGCAGCCAAGTATGGCGGGATACGCAGTATTTT. Its translation: CASSQVWRDTQYF. The J gene is TRBJ2-3, the V gene TRBV4-2; D unclear. The CDR3 runs 13 residues. Trimming pared 1 base from V and 6 bases from J, leaving 8 bases between. CDR1 LGHNA and CDR2 YNFKEQ come from the germline V gene.

This clonotype was counted only a few times. The genes are TRBV10-1 and TRBJ2-5; possible D gene TRBD1, 5 bases. Germline assignment: CDR1 WNHNN and CDR2 SYGVQD (reference sequence). V was pared by 4 bases and J by 1 base, with 7 bases between. The CDR3 length is 13 residues. The CDR3: CASSGGSQETQYF. The CDR3 DNA reads as TGCGCCAGCAGTGGGGGCTCCCAAGAGACCCAGTACTTC.

This chain joins TRBV20-1 and TRBJ1-2; 8 bases match TRBD1. CDR3 length: 15 residues. The trim removed 4 bases at V and 4 bases at J, leaving 11 bases unmatched. Germline lookup yields CDR1 DFQATT and CDR2 SNEGSKA (reference sequence). The CDR3 DNA is TGCAGTGCTATCCCGGGACAGGTTGTGAGCTATGGCTACACCTTC. Protein sequence: CSAIPGQVVSYGYTF.

The chain couples TRBV6-5 to TRBJ1-1, with TRBD1 as a possible D gene (5 bases). Germline V gene sequence: CDR1 MNHEY, CDR2 SVGAGI. CDR3 length: 11 amino acids. The V and J ends lost 6 bases and 8 bases respectively, with 10 bases between them. The CDR3 reads CASRGGVEAFF. The CDR3 nucleotides are TGTGCCAGCAGGGGAGGGGTAGAAGCTTTCTTT.

Only a few counts were recorded for this clonotype. V gene TRBV7-2 combines with J gene TRBJ2-5, with no clear D. The CDR3 is 13 amino acids. V lost 4 bases and J lost 4, with 10 bases in between. Germline V gene sequence: CDR1 SGHTA, CDR2 FQGNSA. CDR3 in DNA: TGTGCCAGCAGCTCAATGTGGCTAGAGACCCAGTACTTC. Amino acid sequence: CASSSMWLETQYF.

This chain connects TRBV7-9 to TRBJ1-5; D call uncertain. CDR3 length: 14 residues. CDR1 is SEHNR and CDR2 is FQNEAQ in the germline V gene (reference sequence). The ends were cut back, 1 base at V and 3 bases at J, with 7 bases in the middle. The CDR3 DNA reads as TGTGCCAGCAGCTTAGGAACGATCAATCAGCCCCAGCATTTT. This gives the protein CASSLGTINQPQHF. Together with reference TRBV7-9 and TRBJ1-5, the CDR3 gives the full variable domain: DTGVSQNPRHKITKRGQNVTFRCDPISEHNRLYWYRQTLGQGPEFLTYFQNEAQLEKSRLLSDRFSAERPKGSFSTLEIQRTEQGDSAMYLCASSLGTINQPQHFGDGTRLSIL.

In this sample, this clonotype turned up a few times. The genes are TRBV12-3 or TRBV12-4 and TRBJ2-7; D is possibly TRBD1 or TRBD2 (5 bases each). With 7 bases removed from V and 6 bases from J, the gap between germline ends came to 22 bases. This CDR3 spans 15 amino acids. The CDR3, as DNA: TGTGCCAGCACCCGAGACGGGACGGCCTCGGGCGAGCAGTACTTC. Protein product: CASTRDGTASGEQYF.

This clonotype was observed a handful of times. The CDR3 sequence: CAWSVVGNTEAFF. In DNA, the CDR3 is TGTGCCTGGAGTGTGGTCGGAAACACTGAAGCTTTCTTT. This sequence joins TRBV30 and TRBJ1-1; D not certain. V was trimmed by 0 bases and J by 2 bases, leaving 7 bases between them. The V gene's germline CDR1 is GTSNPN and CDR2 SVGIG (reference sequence). CDR3 size: 13 residues.

The chain carries TRBV10-3 and TRBJ2-7, with D perhaps given as TRBD1 or TRBD2 (7 bases each). Germline V gene lookup returns CDR1 ENHRY and CDR2 SYGVKD. This CDR3 has 18 amino acids. V lost 4 bases, J lost 2 bases, and 24 bases lay in between. The CDR3 DNA reads TGTGCCATCAGTGGGGGGCGGGGGACAGAAATATTTCCCTACGAGCAGTACTTC. Translating gives CAISGGRGTEIFPYEQYF.

The chain uses TRBV11-1 and TRBJ2-3, with 12 bases aligning to TRBD2. Germline V CDR1 and CDR2: SGHAT, FQDESV (reference sequence). J was trimmed by 1 base and V by 0 bases; bases with no gene match: 8. This CDR3 spans 19 amino acids. The CDR3 nucleotides read TGTGCCAGCAGCTTAGCCCTAGCGGGGGGGAGATCCCGCACAGATACGCAGTATTTT. This gives the protein CASSLALAGGRSRTDTQYF.

This clonotype was seen a handful of times. A read error may account for a junction end that differs from germline. This chain uses TRBV30 with TRBJ2-1, with 7 bases fitting TRBD2. Germline V lookup: CDR1 GTSNPN, CDR2 SVGIG (reference sequence). The CDR3 extends over 14 amino acids. In DNA, the CDR3 is TGTGCCGGGAGGGGTGGGACTAAGAACAATGAGCAGTTCTTC. Residues: CAGRGGTKNNEQFF.

This clonotype was seen only a few times. V usage is TRBV4-1 and J usage is TRBJ2-1, with D perhaps TRBD1 (5 bases). The germline gives CDR1 MGHRA, CDR2 YSYEKL. This CDR3 contains 15 residues. Trimming stripped 1 base from V and 7 bases from J, with 14 bases between. The CDR3 sequence: CASSQVGVRLNEQFF. In DNA, the CDR3 is TGCGCCAGCAGCCAAGTAGGGGTCAGGCTTAATGAGCAGTTCTTC.

This sequence joins TRBV5-1 and TRBJ2-7; D unclear. Looked up from germline, CDR1 is SGHRS and CDR2 is YFSETQ. The CDR3 runs 15 residues. V was trimmed by 0 bases and J by 0 bases, leaving 10 bases between them. CDR3 DNA sequence: TGCGCCAGCAGCTTGGAGGCCACAAGCTCCTACGAGCAGTACTTC. Translating gives CASSLEATSSYEQYF.

The chain is built from TRBV7-3 and TRBJ2-5; a weak D match, TRBD1 (5 bases). Looked up from germline, CDR1 is SGHTA and CDR2 is FQGTGA. This CDR3 contains 14 residues. The V end was cut by 0 bases, the J end by 5 bases, with 10 bases between. The CDR3 loop is CASSLTPAGETQYF. CDR3 sequence (DNA): TGTGCCAGCAGCTTAACCCCGGCAGGGGAGACCCAGTACTTC.